This TCR beta chain was retrieved from a study of cytomegalovirus exposure and HLA in healthy donors. Study-wide context: The same platform used for the 650 to 850 first-cohort repertoires was also used for the 90 to 150 validation repertoires, as a later analysis reported. Overall study findings and caveats: The authors confirmed in vitro that three CMV-associated chains were specific for CMV antigens. Cytomegalovirus association was listed for approximately 150 TCR beta chains.

Details on this clone: Its specificity is not known.

While the first cohort had fewer than 850 subjects, the donors belonged to the separate validation cohort of over a hundred subjects. The CDR3 length is 14 residues. The V end was cut by 7 bases, the J end by 5 bases, with 15 bases between. Germline CDR1 is SNHLY and CDR2 is FYNNEI. Libraries were prepared by immunoSEQ multiplex PCR; TCRdb keeps only in-frame clonotypes and omits some of them. Of under 200,000 clones detected, roughly nine tenths appear once; the ten largest clones hold 10%. The source material was PBMCs. This TCR came from a woman younger than 30 in good health and CMV-seropositive. J is TRBJ2-1 and V is TRBV2; perhaps TRBD2 as D (6 bases). CDR3 in DNA: TGTGCCAGCATCCAGGAGGGCCGCAACAATGAGCAGTTCTTC. Encoded protein: CASIQEGRNNEQFF.